This T cell receptor beta chain was observed in a study of blood T cell repertoires in COVID-19. Turning to the study itself: The United States, Italy and Spain were the sources of the acute and convalescent COVID-19 samples. T cells, B-cell-depleted T cells, or PBMCs supplied cDNA or gDNA.

The protocol was immunoSEQ multiplex PCR, while the TCRdb copy is restricted to in-frame clones and leaves out a portion. The table shows approximately 210,000 clones, with about 89% occurring only once. Clinical histories supplied by participants themselves formed the basis of cohort assignment. Cohort 3 donors counted as recovered after two negative PCRs, clearance, or resolved symptoms. Germline CDR1 reads SGHNT; CDR2 reads YYREEE (reference sequence). Trimming removed 5 bases from V and 5 bases from J, with 16 bases in between. The CDR3 length is 14 residues. The chain joins TRBV5-4 to TRBJ2-5; a possible D gene is TRBD2 (6 bases). The clonotype comes from a woman in her late teens or twenties who had recovered from COVID-19. Sequencing input: PBMCs or T cells enriched from blood (not recorded which). DNA for the CDR3: TGTGCCAGCAGTTCCCTAGGAGGGACGGAGACCCAGTACTTC. This gives the protein CASSSLGGTETQYF.